This TCR beta chain was identified in a study of spatial heterogeneity in lung cancer. Study details: Every unique TCR and UMI combination, on average, appeared more than ten times in raw reads. Overall study results and limits: Blood carried ubiquitous expanded tumor TCRs more at resection than follow-up.

A distinct unique molecular identifier was carried by each TCR cDNA molecule. Each CDR3 protein gets one entry after TCRdb re-called the 5' RACE reads with MiXCR. The sample contains 25,000 to 30,000 distinct CDR3 sequences, around 13% of which appear only once. Time point reported: sample taken at primary tumor resection. Whole RNA was taken from tumor, nontumor lung or frozen PBMC; it was then sequenced unsorted. Samples were donated by 72 untreated early-stage non-small cell lung cancer patients. V dropped 3 bases and J dropped 2 bases, with 11 bases sitting between them. The CDR3 runs to 15 residues. Germline loops: CDR1 SGHTA, CDR2 FQGNSA. The table lists this clonotype with many counts. Its specificity is unknown.

The clonotype comes from a female donor with early-stage non-small cell lung cancer. This chain connects TRBV7-2 to TRBJ2-1; the D gene could be TRBD1 or TRBD2 (5 bases each). Sequencing was performed on PBMCs, taken at surgery. In nucleotides, the CDR3 is TGTGCCAGCAGCTTTCCCGGGACGGCCTACAATGAGCAGTTCTTC. Translating it yields CASSFPGTAYNEQFF.